One T cell receptor (beta chain) is described in this entry. The data belong to a study of CD8+ T cells in alopecia areata. The CDR3 is 14 residues long. J lost 5 bases, V lost 0 bases, and 3 bases had no gene match. The germline gives CDR1 SGHAT, CDR2 FQNNGV. Sequencing used cDNA as its template, made by extracting RNA and reverse transcribing it. TCRdb's table, derived via immunoSEQ multiplex PCR, lists solely in-frame clones and lacks some. The sample has some 11,000 clones, roughly 55% seen once. Alopecia areata patients provided lesional scalp punch biopsies and peripheral blood, both collected for the study.

The chain uses TRBV11-2 and TRBJ1-1, with 7 bases lining up with TRBD1. Sequencing was done on a sample of skin. The sequence was collected from a human donor with alopecia areata. The CDR3 spells CASSLDRGTTEAFF. The CDR3 nucleotides are TGTGCCAGCAGCTTAGACAGGGGGACGACTGAAGCTTTCTTT.